Included here is one TCR beta chain sequence, with context. Authors' data handling: Estimation of nucleated cell counts was performed using reference gene primer amplification. TCRdb's table, derived via immunoSEQ multiplex PCR, lists solely in-frame clones and lacks some. D and trimming were read from the DNA, whereas the V and J calls and clone size are those reported in that table. The sample consists of 390,000 or so clones, around 90% of them appearing once. This sample is part of a study of blood T cell repertoires in COVID-19. Study in general: Samples came from the United States, Italy and Spain, spanning acute and convalescent COVID-19. In each case, the material was cDNA or gDNA derived from T cells, B-cell-depleted T cells, or PBMCs.

V lost 0 bases, J lost 7 bases, and 19 bases lay in between. Looked up from germline, CDR1 is SGHTA and CDR2 is FQGNSA. This CDR3 has 17 amino acids. What was sequenced was peripheral blood. The V call is TRBV7-2, the J call TRBJ2-1; TRBD2 is a possible D gene (5 bases). The sequence was obtained from a man aged 18 to 29 with active or convalescent COVID-19. CDR3 in amino acids: CASSLARAAPGPNEQFF. The DNA of the CDR3 is TGTGCCAGCAGCTTAGCGAGGGCAGCCCCTGGGCCGAATGAGCAGTTCTTC.